This T cell receptor (beta chain) was profiled in a study of blood T cells in healthy people across ages. Across the whole study: Every two T cells gave about one barcoded beta molecule via template switching. Study observations and caveats: While age rose, TCR beta diversity per million T cells dropped in a roughly linear way.

At least ten counts were recorded for this clonotype. What it binds is not known. It was with a sample-barcoded 5' primer and a J-beta primer mix that a second PCR of roughly 7 to 12 cycles was run. Sequencing recovered at least 3 million CDR3-containing paired-end reads from each sample. Each CDR3 protein is one row after TCRdb ran MiXCR on the 5' RACE reads. The sample lists fewer than 750,000 distinct CDR3 sequences, 45% to 60% occurring once. Sequencing was carried out using blood. The source of this sequence is a woman older than 75 in good health.

The DNA of the CDR3 is TGTGCCAGCAGTCCGCGAGGGGGTTACGACTATGGCTACACCTTC. It yields the protein CASSPRGGYDYGYTF. The chain combines TRBV12-3 or TRBV12-4 with TRBJ1-2, with a possible D match to TRBD1 (6 bases). Between the trimmed V and J ends, which lost 5 bases and 3 bases, there was a span of 16 bases. The CDR3 extends over 15 amino acids.